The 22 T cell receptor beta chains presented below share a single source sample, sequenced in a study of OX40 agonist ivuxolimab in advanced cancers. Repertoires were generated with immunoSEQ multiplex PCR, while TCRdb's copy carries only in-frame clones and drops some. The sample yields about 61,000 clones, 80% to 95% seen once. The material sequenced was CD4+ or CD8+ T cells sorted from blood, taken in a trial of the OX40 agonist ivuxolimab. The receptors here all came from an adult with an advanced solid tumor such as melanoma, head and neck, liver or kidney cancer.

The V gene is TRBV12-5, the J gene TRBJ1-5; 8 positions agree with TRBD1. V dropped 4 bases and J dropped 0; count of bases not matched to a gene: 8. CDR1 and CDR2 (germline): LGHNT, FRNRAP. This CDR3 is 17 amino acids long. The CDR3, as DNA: TGTGCTAGTGGTTCGGACAGGGAAAGTCATAGCAATCAGCCCCAGCATTTT. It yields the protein CASGSDRESHSNQPQHF.

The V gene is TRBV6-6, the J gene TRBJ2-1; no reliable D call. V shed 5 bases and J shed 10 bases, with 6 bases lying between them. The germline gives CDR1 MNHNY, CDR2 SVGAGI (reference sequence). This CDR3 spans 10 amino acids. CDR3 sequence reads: CASSVGEQFF. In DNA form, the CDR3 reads TGTGCCAGCAGTGTGGGGGAGCAGTTCTTC.

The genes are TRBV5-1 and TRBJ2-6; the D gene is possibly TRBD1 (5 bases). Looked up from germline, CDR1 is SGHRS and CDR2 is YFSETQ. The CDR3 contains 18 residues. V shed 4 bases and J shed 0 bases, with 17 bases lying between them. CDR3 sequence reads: CASSPWGRAHSGANVLTF. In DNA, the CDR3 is TGCGCCAGCAGCCCCTGGGGCAGGGCTCACTCTGGGGCCAACGTCCTGACTTTC.

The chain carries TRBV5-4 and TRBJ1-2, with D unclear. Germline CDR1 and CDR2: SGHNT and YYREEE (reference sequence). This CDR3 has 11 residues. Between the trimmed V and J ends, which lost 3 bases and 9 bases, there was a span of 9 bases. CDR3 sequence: CASSSVGSYTF. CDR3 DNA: TGTGCCAGCAGCTCAGTGGGGAGCTACACCTTC.

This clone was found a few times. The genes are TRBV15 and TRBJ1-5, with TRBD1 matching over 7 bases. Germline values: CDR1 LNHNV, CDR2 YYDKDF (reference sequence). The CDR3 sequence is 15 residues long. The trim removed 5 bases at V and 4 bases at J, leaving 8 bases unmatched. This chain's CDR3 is CATSPWTGTNQPQHF. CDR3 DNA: TGTGCCACCAGCCCTTGGACAGGAACTAATCAGCCCCAGCATTTT.

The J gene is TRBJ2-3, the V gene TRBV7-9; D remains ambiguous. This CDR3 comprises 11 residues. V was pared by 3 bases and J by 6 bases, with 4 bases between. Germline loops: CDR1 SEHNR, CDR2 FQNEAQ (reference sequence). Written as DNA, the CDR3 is TGTGCCAGCAGCTTCCCCGATACGCAGTATTTT. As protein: CASSFPDTQYF.

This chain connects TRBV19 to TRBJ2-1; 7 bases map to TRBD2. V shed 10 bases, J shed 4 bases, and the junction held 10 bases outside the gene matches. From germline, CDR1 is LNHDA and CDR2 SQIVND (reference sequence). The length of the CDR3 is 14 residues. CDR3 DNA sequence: TGTGCCACTACCCAGGGCGGGGGTTACAATGAGCAGTTCTTC. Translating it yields CATTQGGGYNEQFF.

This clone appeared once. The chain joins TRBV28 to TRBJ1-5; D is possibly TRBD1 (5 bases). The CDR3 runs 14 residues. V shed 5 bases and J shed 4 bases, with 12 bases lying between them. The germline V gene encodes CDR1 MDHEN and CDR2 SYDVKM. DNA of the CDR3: TGTGCCAGCAGTCGGACGGGGCCAAATCAGCCCCAGCATTTT. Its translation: CASSRTGPNQPQHF. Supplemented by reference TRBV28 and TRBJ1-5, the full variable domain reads DVKVTQSSRYLVKRTGEKVFLECVQDMDHENMFWYRQDPGLGLRLIYFSYDVKMKEKGDIPEGYSVSREKKERFSLILESASTNQTSMYLCASSRTGPNQPQHFGDGTRLSIL.

This CDR3 reads CASSLIGWGRRDNEQFF. The CDR3 DNA follows: TGTGCCAGCAGCTTAATCGGCTGGGGGCGACGAGACAATGAGCAGTTCTTC. The chain employs TRBV11-1 and TRBJ2-1; possibly TRBD1 for D (6 bases). V was cut by 2 bases and J by 5 bases, with 19 bases left in between. Germline loops: CDR1 SGHAT, CDR2 FQDESV (reference sequence). The CDR3 sequence is 17 residues long.

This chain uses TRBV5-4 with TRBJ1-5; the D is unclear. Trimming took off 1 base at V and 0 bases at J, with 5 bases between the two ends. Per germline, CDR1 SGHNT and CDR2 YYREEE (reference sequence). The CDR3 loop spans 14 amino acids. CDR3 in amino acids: CASSLHPSNQPQHF. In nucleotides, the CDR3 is TGTGCCAGCAGCTTGCACCCTAGCAATCAGCCCCAGCATTTT.

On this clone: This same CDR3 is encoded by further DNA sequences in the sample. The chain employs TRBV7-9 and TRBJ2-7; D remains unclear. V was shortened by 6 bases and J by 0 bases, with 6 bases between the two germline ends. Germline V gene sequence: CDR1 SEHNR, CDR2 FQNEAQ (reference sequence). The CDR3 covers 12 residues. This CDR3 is CASSPSSYEQYF. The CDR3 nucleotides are TGTGCCAGCAGTCCTAGCTCCTACGAGCAGTACTTC.

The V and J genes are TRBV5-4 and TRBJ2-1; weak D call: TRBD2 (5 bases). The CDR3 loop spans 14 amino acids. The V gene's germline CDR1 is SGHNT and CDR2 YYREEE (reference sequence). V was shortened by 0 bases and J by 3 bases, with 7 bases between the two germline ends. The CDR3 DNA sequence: TGTGCCAGCAGCTTGGCCAGCGGCTACAATGAGCAGTTCTTC. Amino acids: CASSLASGYNEQFF.

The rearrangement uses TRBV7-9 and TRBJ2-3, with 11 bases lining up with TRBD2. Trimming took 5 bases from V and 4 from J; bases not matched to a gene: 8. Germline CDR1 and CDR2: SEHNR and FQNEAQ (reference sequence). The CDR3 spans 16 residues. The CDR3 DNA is TGTGCCAGCAGCCCGGGGCTAGCGGGGGGTCCAGATACGCAGTATTTT. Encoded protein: CASSPGLAGGPDTQYF.

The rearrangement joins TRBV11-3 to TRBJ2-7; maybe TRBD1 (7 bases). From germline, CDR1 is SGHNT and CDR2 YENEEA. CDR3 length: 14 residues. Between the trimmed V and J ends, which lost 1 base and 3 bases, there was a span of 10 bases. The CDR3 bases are TGTGCCAGCAGCTTAGGCGGGACAGTCTACGAGCAGTACTTC. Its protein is CASSLGGTVYEQYF.

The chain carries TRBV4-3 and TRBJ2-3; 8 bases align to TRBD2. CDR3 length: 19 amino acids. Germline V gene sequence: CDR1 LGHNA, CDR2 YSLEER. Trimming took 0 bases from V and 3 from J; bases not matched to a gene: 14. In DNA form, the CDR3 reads TGCGCCAGCAGCCAAGAGGTGAGCGGGGGCCTACTACTAACAGATACGCAGTATTTT. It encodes CASSQEVSGGLLLTDTQYF.

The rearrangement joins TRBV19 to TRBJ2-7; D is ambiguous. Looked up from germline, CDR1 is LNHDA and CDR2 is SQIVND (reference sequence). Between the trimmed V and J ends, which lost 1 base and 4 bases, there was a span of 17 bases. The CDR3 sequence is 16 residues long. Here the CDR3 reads CASSIVVSYILYEQYF. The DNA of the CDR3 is TGTGCCAGTAGTATAGTCGTCTCTTATATATTGTACGAGCAGTACTTC.

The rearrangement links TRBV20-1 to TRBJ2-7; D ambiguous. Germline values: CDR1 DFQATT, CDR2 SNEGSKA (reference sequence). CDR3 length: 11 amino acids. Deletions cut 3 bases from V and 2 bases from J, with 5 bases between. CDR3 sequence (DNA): TGCAGTGCTAGCGGGCCCTACGAGCAGTACTTC. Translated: CSASGPYEQYF.

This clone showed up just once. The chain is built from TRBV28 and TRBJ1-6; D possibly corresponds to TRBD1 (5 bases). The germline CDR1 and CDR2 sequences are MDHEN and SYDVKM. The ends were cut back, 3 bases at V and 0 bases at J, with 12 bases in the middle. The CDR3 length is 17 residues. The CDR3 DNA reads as TGTGCCAGCAGTTTTCCCGGCGGGGGCTCCTATAATTCACCCCTCCACTTT. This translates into CASSFPGGGSYNSPLHF. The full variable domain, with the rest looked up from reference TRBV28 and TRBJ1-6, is DVKVTQSSRYLVKRTGEKVFLECVQDMDHENMFWYRQDPGLGLRLIYFSYDVKMKEKGDIPEGYSVSREKKERFSLILESASTNQTSMYLCASSFPGGGSYNSPLHFGNGTRLTVT.

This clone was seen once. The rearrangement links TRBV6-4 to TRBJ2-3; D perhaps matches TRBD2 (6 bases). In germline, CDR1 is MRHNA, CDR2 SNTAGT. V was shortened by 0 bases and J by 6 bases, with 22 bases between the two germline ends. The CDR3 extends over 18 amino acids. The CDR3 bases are TGTGCCAGCAGTGACTCCCATAGGGAGGTTAGCTCCGCGGATACGCAGTATTTT. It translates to CASSDSHREVSSADTQYF.

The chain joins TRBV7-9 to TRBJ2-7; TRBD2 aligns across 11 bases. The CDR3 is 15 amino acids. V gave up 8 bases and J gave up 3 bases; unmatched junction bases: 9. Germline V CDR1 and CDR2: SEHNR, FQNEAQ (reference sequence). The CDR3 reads CASGETSGKYYEQYV. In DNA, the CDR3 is TGTGCCAGCGGCGAGACTAGCGGGAAATACTACGAGCAGTACGTC.

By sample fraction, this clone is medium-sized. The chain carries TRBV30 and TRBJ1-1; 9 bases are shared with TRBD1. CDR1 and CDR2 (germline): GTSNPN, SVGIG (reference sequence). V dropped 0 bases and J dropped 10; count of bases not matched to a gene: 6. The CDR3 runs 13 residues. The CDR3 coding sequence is TGTGCCTGGAGTGTTAGTACAGGGGGCCGAGCTTTCTTT. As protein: CAWSVSTGGRAFF.

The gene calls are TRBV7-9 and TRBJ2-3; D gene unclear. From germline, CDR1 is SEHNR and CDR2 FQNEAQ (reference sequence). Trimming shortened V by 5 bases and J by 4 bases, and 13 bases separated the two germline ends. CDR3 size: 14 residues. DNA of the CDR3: TGTGCCAGCAGCCGTAACGCGGAGCCAGATACGCAGTATTTT. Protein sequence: CASSRNAEPDTQYF.